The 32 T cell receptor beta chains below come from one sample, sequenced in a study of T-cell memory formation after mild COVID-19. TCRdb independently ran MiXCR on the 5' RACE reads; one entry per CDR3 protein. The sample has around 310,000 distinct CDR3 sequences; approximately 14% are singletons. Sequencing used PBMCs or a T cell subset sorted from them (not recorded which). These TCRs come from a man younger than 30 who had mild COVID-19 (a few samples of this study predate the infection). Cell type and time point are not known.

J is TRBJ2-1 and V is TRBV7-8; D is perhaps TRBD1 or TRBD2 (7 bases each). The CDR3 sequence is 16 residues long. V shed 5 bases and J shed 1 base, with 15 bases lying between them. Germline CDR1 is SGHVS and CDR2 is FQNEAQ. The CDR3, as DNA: TGTGCCAGCAGCCAGCCTCAGGGGGGGTCCTACAATGAGCAGTTCTTC. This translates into CASSQPQGGSYNEQFF.

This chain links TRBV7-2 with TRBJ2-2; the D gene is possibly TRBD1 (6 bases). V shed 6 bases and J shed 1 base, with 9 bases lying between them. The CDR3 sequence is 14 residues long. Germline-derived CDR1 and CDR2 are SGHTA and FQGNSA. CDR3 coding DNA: TGTGCCAGCAGATTGACAGGGAACACCGGGGAGCTGTTTTTT. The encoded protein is CASRLTGNTGELFF.

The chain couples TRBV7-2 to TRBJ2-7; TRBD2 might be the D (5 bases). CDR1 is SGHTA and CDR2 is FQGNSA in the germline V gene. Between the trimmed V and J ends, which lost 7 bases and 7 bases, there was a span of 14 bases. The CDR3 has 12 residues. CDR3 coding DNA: TGTGCCAGCACCTCCACCCGAGGGGAGCAGTACTTC. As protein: CASTSTRGEQYF.

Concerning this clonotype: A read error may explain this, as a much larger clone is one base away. CDR3 region: CASSLGGPMDKQYF. For the CDR3, the DNA is TGTGCCAGCAGCCTCGGGGGCCCCATGGATAAGCAGTATTTT. The V call is TRBV12-3 or TRBV12-4, the J call TRBJ2-3, with D perhaps given as TRBD1 or TRBD2 (6 bases each). This CDR3 region has 14 residues.

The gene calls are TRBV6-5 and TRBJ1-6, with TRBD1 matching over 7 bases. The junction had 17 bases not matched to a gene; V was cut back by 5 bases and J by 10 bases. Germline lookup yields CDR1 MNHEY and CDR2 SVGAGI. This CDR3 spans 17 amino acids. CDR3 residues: CASSDPTEGAKESPLHF. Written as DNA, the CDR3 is TGTGCCAGCAGTGACCCGACGGAGGGGGCGAAGGAATCACCCCTCCACTTT.

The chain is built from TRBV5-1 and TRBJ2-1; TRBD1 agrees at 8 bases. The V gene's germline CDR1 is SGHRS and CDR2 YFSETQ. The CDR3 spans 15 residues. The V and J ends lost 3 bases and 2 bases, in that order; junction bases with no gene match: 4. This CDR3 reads CASSSRTGTYNEQFF. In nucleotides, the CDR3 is TGCGCCAGCAGCTCCCGGACAGGGACCTACAATGAGCAGTTCTTC.

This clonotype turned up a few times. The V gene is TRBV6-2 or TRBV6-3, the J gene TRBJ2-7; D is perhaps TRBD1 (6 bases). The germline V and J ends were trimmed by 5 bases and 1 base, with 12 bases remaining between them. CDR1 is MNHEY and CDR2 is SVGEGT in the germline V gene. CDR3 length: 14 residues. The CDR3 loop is CASSKDSLSYEQYF. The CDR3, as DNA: TGTGCCAGCAGTAAGGACAGTTTATCCTACGAGCAGTACTTC.

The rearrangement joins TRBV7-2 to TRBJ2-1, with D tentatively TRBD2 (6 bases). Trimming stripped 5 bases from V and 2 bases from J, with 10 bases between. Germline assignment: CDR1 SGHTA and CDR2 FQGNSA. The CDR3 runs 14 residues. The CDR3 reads CASSHRGTYNEQFF. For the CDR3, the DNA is TGTGCCAGCAGCCACCGGGGGACCTACAATGAGCAGTTCTTC.

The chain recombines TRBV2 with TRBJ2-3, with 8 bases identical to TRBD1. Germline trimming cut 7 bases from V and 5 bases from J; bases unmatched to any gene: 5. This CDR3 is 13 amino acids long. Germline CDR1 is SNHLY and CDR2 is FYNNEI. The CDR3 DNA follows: TGTGCCAGCACTCCTGACAGGGGAGATACGCAGTATTTT. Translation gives CASTPDRGDTQYF.

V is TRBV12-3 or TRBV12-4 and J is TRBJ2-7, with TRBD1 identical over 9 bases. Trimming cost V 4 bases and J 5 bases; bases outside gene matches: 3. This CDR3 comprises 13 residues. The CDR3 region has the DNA TGTGCCAGCAGTTCCTGGACAGGGGACGAGCAGTACTTC. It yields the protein CASSSWTGDEQYF.

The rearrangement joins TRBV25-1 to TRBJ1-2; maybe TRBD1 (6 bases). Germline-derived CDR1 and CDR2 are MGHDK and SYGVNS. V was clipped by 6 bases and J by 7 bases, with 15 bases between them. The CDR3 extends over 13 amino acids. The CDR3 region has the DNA TGTGCCAGCAGCGGCACAGGGCATCTTGGCTACACCTTC. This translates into CASSGTGHLGYTF.

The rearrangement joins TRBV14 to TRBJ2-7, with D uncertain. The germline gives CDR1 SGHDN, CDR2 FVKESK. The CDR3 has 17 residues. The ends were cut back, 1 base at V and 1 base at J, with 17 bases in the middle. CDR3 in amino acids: CASSQARIGPRSYEQYF. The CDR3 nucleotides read TGTGCCAGCAGCCAAGCGCGAATAGGACCGAGATCCTACGAGCAGTACTTC.

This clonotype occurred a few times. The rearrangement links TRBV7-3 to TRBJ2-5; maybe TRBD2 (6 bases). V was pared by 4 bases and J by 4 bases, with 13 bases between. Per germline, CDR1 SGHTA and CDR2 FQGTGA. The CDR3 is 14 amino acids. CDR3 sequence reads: CASSSLGGRETQYF. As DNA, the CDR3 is TGTGCCAGCAGCTCGCTCGGAGGGCGAGAGACCCAGTACTTC.

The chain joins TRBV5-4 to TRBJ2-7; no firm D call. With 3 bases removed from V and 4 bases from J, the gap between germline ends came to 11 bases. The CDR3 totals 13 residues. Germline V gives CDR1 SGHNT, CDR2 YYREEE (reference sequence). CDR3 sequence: CASSSTSMYEQYF. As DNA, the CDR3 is TGTGCCAGCAGCTCGACGTCGATGTACGAGCAGTACTTC.

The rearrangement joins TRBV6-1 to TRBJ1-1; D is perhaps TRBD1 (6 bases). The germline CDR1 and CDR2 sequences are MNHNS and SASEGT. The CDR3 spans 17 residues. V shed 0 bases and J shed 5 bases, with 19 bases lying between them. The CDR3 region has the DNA TGTGCCAGCAGTGAAGCGCTTCTGGCAGGGGCATGGACTGAAGCTTTCTTT. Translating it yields CASSEALLAGAWTEAFF.

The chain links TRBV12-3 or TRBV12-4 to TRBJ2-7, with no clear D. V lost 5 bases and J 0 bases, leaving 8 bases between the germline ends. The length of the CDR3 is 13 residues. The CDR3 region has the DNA TGTGCCAGCAGTGTCGAAGCCTCCTACGAGCAGTACGTC. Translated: CASSVEASYEQYV.

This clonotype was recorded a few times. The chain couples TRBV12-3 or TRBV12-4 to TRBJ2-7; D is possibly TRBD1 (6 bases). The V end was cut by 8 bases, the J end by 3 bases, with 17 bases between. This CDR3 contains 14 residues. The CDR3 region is CASAWGPGDYEQYV. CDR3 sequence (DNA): TGTGCCAGCGCCTGGGGGCCAGGGGACTACGAGCAGTACGTC.

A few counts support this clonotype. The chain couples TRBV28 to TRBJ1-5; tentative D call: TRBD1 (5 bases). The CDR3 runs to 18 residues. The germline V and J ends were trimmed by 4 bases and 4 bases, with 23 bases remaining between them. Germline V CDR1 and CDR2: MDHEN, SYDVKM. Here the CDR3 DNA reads TGTGCCAGCAGTTCGAATCCGGGACGGATGCCCCCGAATCAGCCCCAGCATTTT. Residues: CASSSNPGRMPPNQPQHF.

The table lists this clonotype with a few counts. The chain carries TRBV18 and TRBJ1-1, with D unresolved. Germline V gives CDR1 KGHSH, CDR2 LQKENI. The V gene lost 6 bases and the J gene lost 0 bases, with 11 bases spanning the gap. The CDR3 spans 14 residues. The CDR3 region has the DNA TGTGCCAGCTCGTCGTCCTCCGTGAACACTGAAGCTTTCTTT. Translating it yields CASSSSSVNTEAFF. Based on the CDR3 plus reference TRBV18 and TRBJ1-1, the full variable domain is NAGVMQNPRHLVRRRGQEARLRCSPMKGHSHVYWYRQLPEEGLKFMVYLQKENIIDESGMPKERFSAEFPKEGPSILRIQQVVRGDSAAYFCASSSSSVNTEAFFGQGTRLTVV.

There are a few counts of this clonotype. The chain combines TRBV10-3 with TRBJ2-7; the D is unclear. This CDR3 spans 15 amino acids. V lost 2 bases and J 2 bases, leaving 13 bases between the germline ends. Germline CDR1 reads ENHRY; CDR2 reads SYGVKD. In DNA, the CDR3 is TGTGCCATCAGTGAGCGGGCACAGAAAACCTACGAGCAGTACTTC. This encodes CAISERAQKTYEQYF.

The DNA of the CDR3 is TGCGCCAGCAGCCCGGGACGGACTAATTCACCCCTCCACTTT. This sequence encodes CASSPGRTNSPLHF. The chain has TRBV5-1 and TRBJ1-6; possibly TRBD1 for D (5 bases). The V and J ends lost 4 bases and 6 bases respectively, with 11 bases between them. The CDR3 spans 14 residues. CDR1 and CDR2 from the germline V gene are SGHRS and YFSETQ.

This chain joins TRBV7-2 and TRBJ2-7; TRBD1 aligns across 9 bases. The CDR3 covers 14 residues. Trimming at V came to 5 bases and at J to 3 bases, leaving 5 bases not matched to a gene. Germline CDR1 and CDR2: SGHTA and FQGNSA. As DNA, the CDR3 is TGTGCCAGCAGCCACGGGACAGGGTACTACGAGCAGTACTTC. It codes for CASSHGTGYYEQYF.

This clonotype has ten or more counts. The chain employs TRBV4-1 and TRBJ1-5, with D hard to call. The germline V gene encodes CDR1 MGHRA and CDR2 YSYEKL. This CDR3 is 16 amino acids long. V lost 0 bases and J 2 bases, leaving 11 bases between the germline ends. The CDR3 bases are TGCGCCAGCAGCCAAGATGGAGGGATCGGCAATCAGCCCCAGCATTTT. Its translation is CASSQDGGIGNQPQHF.

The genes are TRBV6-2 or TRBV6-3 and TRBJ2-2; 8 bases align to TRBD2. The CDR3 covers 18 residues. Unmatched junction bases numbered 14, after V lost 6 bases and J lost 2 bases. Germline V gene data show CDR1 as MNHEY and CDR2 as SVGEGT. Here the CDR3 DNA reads TGTGCCAGCAGAACGCCATTCGGGGGGGCCTTAAACACCGGGGAGCTGTTTTTT. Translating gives CASRTPFGGALNTGELFF.

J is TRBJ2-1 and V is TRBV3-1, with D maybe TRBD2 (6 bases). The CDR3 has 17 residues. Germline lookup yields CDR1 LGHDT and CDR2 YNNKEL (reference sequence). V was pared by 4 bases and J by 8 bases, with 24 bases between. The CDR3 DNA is TGTGCCAGCAGCCTCAAGTTAGGGACTGGGTTTTACTATGAGCAGTTCTTC. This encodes CASSLKLGTGFYYEQFF.

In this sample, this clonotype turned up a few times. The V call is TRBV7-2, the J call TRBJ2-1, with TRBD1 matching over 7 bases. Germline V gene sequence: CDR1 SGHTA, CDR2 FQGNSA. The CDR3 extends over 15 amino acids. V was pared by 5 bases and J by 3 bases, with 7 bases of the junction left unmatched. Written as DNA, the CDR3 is TGTGCCAGCAGCCTGGTACAGGGGCTCTACAATGAGCAGTTCTTC. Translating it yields CASSLVQGLYNEQFF. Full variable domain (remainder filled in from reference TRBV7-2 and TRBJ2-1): GAGVSQSPSNKVTEKGKDVELRCDPISGHTALYWYRQSLGQGLEFLIYFQGNSAPDKSGLPSDRFSAERTGGSVSTLTIQRTQQEDSAVYLCASSLVQGLYNEQFFGPGTRLTVL.

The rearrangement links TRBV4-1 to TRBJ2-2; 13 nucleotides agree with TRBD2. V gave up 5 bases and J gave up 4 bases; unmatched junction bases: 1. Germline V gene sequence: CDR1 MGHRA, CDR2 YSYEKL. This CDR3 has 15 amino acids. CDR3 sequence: CASSTSGGATGELFF. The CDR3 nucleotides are TGCGCCAGCAGCACTAGCGGGGGGGCCACCGGGGAGCTGTTTTTT.

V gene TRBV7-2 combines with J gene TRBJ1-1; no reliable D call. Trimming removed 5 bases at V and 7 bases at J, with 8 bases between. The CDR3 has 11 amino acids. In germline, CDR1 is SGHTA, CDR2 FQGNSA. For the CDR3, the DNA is TGTGCCAGCAGCGGTTACGTTGAAGCTTTCTTT. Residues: CASSGYVEAFF.

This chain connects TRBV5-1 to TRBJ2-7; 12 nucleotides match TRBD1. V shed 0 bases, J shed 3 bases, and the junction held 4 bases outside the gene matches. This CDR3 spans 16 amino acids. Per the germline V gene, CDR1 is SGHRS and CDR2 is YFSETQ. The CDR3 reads CASSLAGTGGLYEQYF. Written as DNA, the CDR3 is TGCGCCAGCAGCTTGGCCGGGACAGGGGGCCTCTACGAGCAGTACTTC.

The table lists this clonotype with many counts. CDR3 sequence: CASSLSGGGSPLHF. The CDR3 DNA follows: TGTGCCAGCAGCTTAAGTGGGGGAGGTTCACCCCTCCACTTT. This chain links TRBV7-3 with TRBJ1-6; D possibly corresponds to TRBD1 (5 bases). The CDR3 runs 14 residues. Trimming removed 1 base from V and 9 bases from J, with 10 bases in between. Germline CDR1 SGHTA, CDR2 FQGTGA.

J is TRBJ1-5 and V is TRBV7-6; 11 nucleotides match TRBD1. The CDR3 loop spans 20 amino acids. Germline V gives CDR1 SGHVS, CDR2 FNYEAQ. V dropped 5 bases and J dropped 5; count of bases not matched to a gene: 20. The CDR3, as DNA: TGTGCCAGCAGCCCAGAGGTGGCCGGACAGGGGGCCACAATTGATCAGCCCCAGCATTTT. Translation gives CASSPEVAGQGATIDQPQHF.

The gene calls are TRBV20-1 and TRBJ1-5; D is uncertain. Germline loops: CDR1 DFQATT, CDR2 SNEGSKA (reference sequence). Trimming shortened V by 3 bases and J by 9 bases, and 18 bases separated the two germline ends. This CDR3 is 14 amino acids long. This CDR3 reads CSASAYPGPGPQHF. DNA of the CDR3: TGCAGTGCTAGTGCCTACCCCGGGCCGGGGCCCCAGCATTTT.